What follows are 2 T cell receptor beta chains derived from one specimen sequenced in a study of blood T cell repertoires in COVID-19 (dated by TCRdb to the early 2020s). Library preparation employed the immunoSEQ multiplex PCR assay. The immuneACCESS repertoire file appears here via TCRdb, limited to in-frame rearrangements. These files lack a portion of the clones; in checked studies, under half of the deficit traces to unresolved V genes, and the cause of the others is not known. The sample yields some 110,000 clones; about 70% were counted once. In total, the top ten clones hold around 6.2% of the sample. Sequences were obtained from peripheral blood. The source is a man of 80 years or more with COVID-19, enrolled during active disease.

The chain combines TRBV5-1 with TRBJ2-3; 9 nucleotides match TRBD1. Losses at the gene ends were 3 bases for V and 3 bases for J; bases not matched to a gene: 8. The CDR3 totals 16 residues. Germline lookup yields CDR1 SGHRS and CDR2 YFSETQ. The CDR3 loop reads CASSSTGGAGTDTQYF. CDR3 nucleotides: TGCGCCAGCAGCTCCACAGGGGGCGCGGGGACAGATACGCAGTATTTT.

V gene TRBV27 combines with J gene TRBJ2-2, with D perhaps TRBD1 (5 bases). The CDR3 spans 14 residues. Germline V gives CDR1 MNHEY, CDR2 SMNVEV (reference sequence). V was clipped by 1 base and J by 4 bases, with 7 bases between them. CDR3 protein: CASSLLGPTGELFF. The CDR3 nucleotides are TGTGCCAGCAGTTTATTGGGGCCCACCGGGGAGCTGTTTTTT.